Following are 26 T cell receptor beta chains from one sample sequenced in a study of Graves' ophthalmopathy and Graves' hyperthyroidism. RNA transcripts yielded amplified TCR beta CDR3 regions. The workflow started with a first-round RT-PCR run with HTBI primers and then moved on to a second-round multiplex PCR. Using its own MiXCR run on the multiplex PCR reads, TCRdb lists one record per CDR3 protein. In the table there are some 390,000 distinct CDR3 sequences, around 16% of which are singletons. Material for sequencing was peripheral blood. The receptors originated from a woman aged 18-29 years with Graves' ophthalmopathy.

The sample holds many counts of this clonotype. The V call is TRBV28, the J call TRBJ1-1, with TRBD1 matching over 8 bases. Germline V CDR1 and CDR2: MDHEN, SYDVKM. V trimming: 6 bases; J trimming: 3 bases; junction bases outside the gene matches: 18. This CDR3 has 18 residues. The CDR3 DNA reads as TGTGCCAGCAGCACAGGGGACCGTCAACAGGGGGAAGACACTGAAGCTTTCTTT. This encodes CASSTGDRQQGEDTEAFF.

This clonotype was seen repeatedly, ten times or more. The V call is TRBV29-1, the J call TRBJ2-2; D is undetermined. Germline V gene lookup returns CDR1 SQVTM and CDR2 ANQGSEA. V was shortened by 6 bases and J by 5 bases, with 10 bases between the two germline ends. There are 12 residues in the CDR3. The CDR3 DNA is TGCAGCGTGAGCCATGGGACCGGGGAGCTGTTTTTT. This translates into CSVSHGTGELFF.

This clonotype was picked up many times. This chain links TRBV7-9 with TRBJ1-6, with 9 bases matching TRBD1. CDR3 size: 16 residues. From germline, CDR1 is SEHNR and CDR2 FQNEAQ (reference sequence). The ends lost 5 bases at V and 11 bases at J; junction bases unmatched: 13. The CDR3 is CASSPRLQGAMTPLHF. The DNA of the CDR3 is TGTGCCAGCAGCCCCAGATTACAGGGGGCTATGACACCCCTCCACTTT.

This clonotype was seen many times. The rearrangement links TRBV28 to TRBJ2-7; D ambiguous. Germline assignment: CDR1 MDHEN and CDR2 SYDVKM. Trimming shortened V by 5 bases and J by 0 bases, and 8 bases separated the two germline ends. The CDR3 length is 13 residues. The CDR3 nucleotides read TGTGCCAGCAGTGACTTCAGCTCCTACGAGCAGTACTTC. Amino acid sequence: CASSDFSSYEQYF.

This clonotype was counted many times. The chain couples TRBV4-1 to TRBJ1-1; no firm D call. Trimming shortened V by 1 base and J by 6 bases, and 18 bases separated the two germline ends. This CDR3 has 16 amino acids. The germline V gene has CDR1 MGHRA and CDR2 YSYEKL. The CDR3 coding sequence is TGCGCCAGCAGCCAAGGGGCTCCTATTCTATCTCCTGAAGCTTTCTTT. This sequence encodes CASSQGAPILSPEAFF.

V gene TRBV6-2 or TRBV6-3 combines with J gene TRBJ2-5; tentative D call: TRBD1 (5 bases). This CDR3 contains 12 residues. V lost 7 bases and J 5 bases, leaving 11 bases between the germline ends. Germline lookup yields CDR1 MNHEY and CDR2 SVGEGT. The CDR3 DNA follows: TGTGCCAGCACCAAGGGGATGGAGACCCAGTACTTC. Its protein product is CASTKGMETQYF.

This clonotype was found many times. The V gene is TRBV12-3 or TRBV12-4, the J gene TRBJ2-2; D is unclear. Trimming removed 6 bases at V and 5 bases at J, with 10 bases between. CDR3 size: 13 residues. CDR3 sequence reads: CASRPSRTGELFF. The CDR3 DNA reads TGTGCCAGCAGACCTTCGCGGACCGGGGAGCTGTTTTTT.

This clonotype came up once. The gene calls are TRBV5-4 and TRBJ1-6, with D tentatively TRBD1 (5 bases). CDR1 is SGHNT and CDR2 is YYREEE in the germline V gene (reference sequence). CDR3 length equals 13 residues. The V gene lost 4 bases and the J gene lost 13 bases, with 15 bases spanning the gap. The CDR3 bases are TGTGCCAGCAGCCCACCTGGGAGGGACCCCCTCCACTTT. This encodes CASSPPGRDPLHF.

This clonotype was seen many times. The chain joins TRBV12-3 or TRBV12-4 to TRBJ2-2; D is ambiguous. There are 14 residues in the CDR3. Trimming took 8 bases from V and 5 from J, leaving 15 bases between them. For the CDR3, the DNA is TGTGCCAGCCAAGGACGGGTTAGAACCGGGGAGCTGTTTTTT. Amino acids: CASQGRVRTGELFF.

This clonotype was counted ten times or more. A much larger clone lies a single base off, so this may be a read error. The chain recombines TRBV12-3 or TRBV12-4 with TRBJ2-5; 11 bases align to TRBD2. J gave up 7 bases and V 6 bases, and 4 bases lay outside the gene matches. The CDR3 loop spans 13 amino acids. CDR3 sequence reads: CASRLAGDRTQYF. The CDR3 DNA follows: TGTGCCAGCAGACTAGCGGGGGACAGGACCCAGTACTTC.

Many counts were recorded for this clonotype. V gene TRBV18 combines with J gene TRBJ1-5; 7 bases agree with TRBD1. J lost 10 bases, V lost 2 bases, and 14 bases had no gene match. Germline-derived CDR1 and CDR2 are KGHSH and LQKENI. The CDR3 loop spans 16 amino acids. The CDR3 DNA reads as TGTGCCAGCTCACCAAACAGGGGACGGCAGCGAGGACCCCAGCATTTT. This translates into CASSPNRGRQRGPQHF.

In its sample, this clonotype was seen many times. DNA of the CDR3: TGCGCCAGCAGCCAAAACACAGGGGGCGCCTACACTGAAGCTTTCTTT. This encodes CASSQNTGGAYTEAFF. The V call is TRBV4-1, the J call TRBJ1-1, with TRBD1 matching 9 bases. V shed 2 bases, J shed 3 bases, and the junction held 7 bases outside the gene matches. CDR3 length equals 16 residues. The germline V gene has CDR1 MGHRA and CDR2 YSYEKL.

This clonotype was found many times. This chain connects TRBV12-3 or TRBV12-4 to TRBJ1-1; D unclear. This CDR3 is built from 15 residues. The ends were cut back, 5 bases at V and 5 bases at J, with 18 bases in the middle. In DNA form, the CDR3 reads TGTGCCAGCAGTCCACCGGCGGCCATGGGTACTGAAGCTTTCTTT. Residues: CASSPPAAMGTEAFF.

This clonotype was counted at least ten times. V gene TRBV11-2 combines with J gene TRBJ2-7; a weak D match, TRBD2 (6 bases). Trimming took 5 bases from V and 6 from J, leaving 20 bases between them. Germline CDR1 is SGHAT and CDR2 is FQNNGV. The CDR3 has 15 residues. The CDR3 loop reads CASSPLVGGSGEQYF. The DNA of the CDR3 is TGTGCCAGCAGCCCCCTGGTCGGGGGAAGTGGCGAGCAGTACTTC.

The V and J genes are TRBV2 and TRBJ2-2, with 9 bases aligning to TRBD1. CDR1 and CDR2 from the germline V gene are SNHLY and FYNNEI. Losses at the gene ends were 7 bases for V and 6 bases for J; bases not matched to a gene: 9. This CDR3 has 15 amino acids. The CDR3 is CASIERTGVPGELFF. The DNA of the CDR3 is TGTGCCAGCATAGAGAGGACAGGGGTCCCCGGGGAGCTGTTTTTT.

At least ten counts were recorded for this clonotype. The rearrangement links TRBV6-5 to TRBJ1-5, with D perhaps matching TRBD1 (5 bases). V gave up 4 bases and J gave up 5 bases, with 9 bases separating them. Germline values: CDR1 MNHEY, CDR2 SVGAGI. This CDR3 is built from 13 residues. CDR3 amino acids: CASSLTEDQPQHF. CDR3 sequence (DNA): TGTGCCAGCAGTTTGACAGAGGATCAGCCCCAGCATTTT.

This clonotype has at least ten counts. This sequence joins TRBV28 and TRBJ1-2; TRBD1 matches 9 bases. V lost 6 bases and J lost 5; bases outside the gene matches: 16. In germline, CDR1 is MDHEN, CDR2 SYDVKM. The CDR3 has 17 amino acids. The CDR3 region has the DNA TGTGCCAGCAGAAACCGGGACAGGGCCTTTGCCCTGTATGGCTACACCTTC. This codes for CASRNRDRAFALYGYTF.

In its sample, this clonotype was seen many times. The rearrangement joins TRBV5-1 to TRBJ1-3, with 7 bases that match TRBD1. V was clipped by 4 bases and J by 0 bases; unmatched bases: 4. The CDR3 has 15 amino acids. The germline V gene encodes CDR1 SGHRS and CDR2 YFSETQ. The CDR3 protein is CASSPGQLSGNTIYF. CDR3 DNA: TGCGCCAGCAGCCCGGGACAGCTCTCTGGAAACACCATATATTTT.

This clonotype was counted a few times. The chain links TRBV7-2 to TRBJ2-7; D is possibly TRBD1 (5 bases). Trimming left V 3 bases short and J 2 bases short, with 11 bases between. Looked up from germline, CDR1 is SGHTA and CDR2 is FQGNSA. This CDR3 contains 14 residues. CDR3 DNA sequence: TGTGCCAGCAGCTTGCAGGGATTCGCCTACGAGCAGTACTTC. Amino acid sequence: CASSLQGFAYEQYF.

This clonotype was seen ten or more times. This could be a read error, since a much larger clone is one nucleotide away. The CDR3 sequence is CSARDNQPQHF. The CDR3 DNA reads TGCAGTGCTAGAGACAATCAGCCCCAGCATTTT. The chain carries TRBV20-1 and TRBJ1-5; no firm D call. The CDR3 length is 11 residues. The V gene's germline CDR1 is DFQATT and CDR2 SNEGSKA (reference sequence). V was shortened by 0 bases and J by 3 bases, with 0 bases between the two germline ends.

This clonotype appeared many times. The CDR3 spells CASGPKNTGELFF. The CDR3 DNA reads TGTGCCAGCGGTCCCAAGAACACCGGGGAGCTGTTTTTT. This chain connects TRBV7-2 to TRBJ2-2; unclear D gene. The germline CDR1 and CDR2 sequences are SGHTA and FQGNSA. CDR3 length: 13 residues. The ends were cut back, 8 bases at V and 1 base at J, with 8 bases in the middle.

The chain couples TRBV4-3 to TRBJ1-1; 9 nucleotides line up with TRBD1. With 0 bases clipped from V and 4 bases from J, the junction kept 6 bases outside the gene matches. CDR1 and CDR2 (germline): LGHNA, YSLEER. The CDR3 extends over 16 amino acids. The CDR3 protein is CASSQDSGTGITEAFF. CDR3 DNA: TGCGCCAGCAGCCAAGATAGCGGGACAGGGATCACTGAAGCTTTCTTT.

The chain couples TRBV12-3 or TRBV12-4 to TRBJ1-2, with 9 bases that match TRBD1. V shed 8 bases and J 4 bases; nucleotides not matched to a gene: 5. CDR3 length equals 13 residues. The CDR3 nucleotides read TGTGCCAGCCATACAGGGGGCAGCTATGGCTACACCTTC. Protein: CASHTGGSYGYTF.

A word on this clonotype: A junction end diverges from the germline sequence, so it may reflect a read error. V gene TRBV6-5 combines with J gene TRBJ1-2; the D gene is possibly TRBD1 (6 bases). CDR1 is MNHEY, CDR2 SVGAGI, per germline. The CDR3 covers 14 residues. CDR3 region: CASNYRDINYGYTF. The CDR3 region has the DNA TGTGCCAGCAATTACAGGGATATAAACTATGGCTACACCTTC.

This clonotype was picked up many times. The chain is built from TRBV7-2 and TRBJ2-7, with 10 bases aligning to TRBD2. This CDR3 has 15 amino acids. With V trimmed by 0 bases and J by 6 bases, 5 bases remained unmatched. Germline CDR1 and CDR2: SGHTA and FQGNSA. The CDR3 coding sequence is TGTGCCAGCAGCTTAGCTTTAGCGGGGGGAACCGAGCAGTACTTC. Residues: CASSLALAGGTEQYF.

This clonotype was picked up many times. CDR3 loop: CASSYSSGETQYF. CDR3 coding DNA: TGTGCCAGCAGTTACTCGTCAGGAGAGACCCAGTACTTC. The J gene is TRBJ2-5, the V gene TRBV6-5; D gene uncertain. Between the trimmed V and J ends, which lost 0 bases and 4 bases, there was a span of 6 bases. Germline-derived CDR1 and CDR2 are MNHEY and SVGAGI. The CDR3 loop spans 13 amino acids.